A selection of T cell receptor beta chains follows, all from one sample in a study of blood T cell repertoires in COVID-19. Method: immunoSEQ multiplex PCR; TCRdb's copy keeps in-frame clones and lacks some. The sample includes 310,000 or so clones, approximately 91% of them seen just once. Source material: peripheral blood. These receptors all stem from a woman aged 25 to 45 with COVID-19, enrolled during active disease. CDR3s include the opening cysteine and the closing phenylalanine or tryptophan. The D gene is left open where the match is weak. Clone size is stated in some rows and not others, as once, few, many or a class when expanded.

V	J	D	size	CDR3	DNA
TRBV7-9	TRBJ2-1	-	-	CASSLVAGGSSYNEQFF	TGTGCCAGCAGCTTAGTCGCTGGCGGATCCTCCTACAATGAGCAGTTCTTC
TRBV3-1/TRBV3-2	TRBJ1-5	-	-	CASSQDSIAQPQHF	TGTGCCAGCAGCCAAGATTCGATAGCTCAGCCCCAGCATTTT
TRBV5-6	TRBJ1-4	TRBD1	few	CASSSPRQGANEKLFF	TGTGCCAGCAGCTCTCCAAGACAGGGGGCTAATGAAAAACTGTTTTTT
TRBV13	TRBJ2-1	-	-	CASSSTGTGYNEQFF	TGTGCCAGCAGCTCGACCGGGACTGGCTACAATGAGCAGTTCTTC
TRBV20-1	TRBJ2-7	-	-	CSASERWLDEQYF	TGCAGTGCTAGTGAGCGGTGGCTCGACGAGCAGTACTTC
TRBV28	TRBJ1-1	-	-	CASSPTGMNTEAFF	TGTGCCAGCAGTCCGACAGGAATGAACACTGAAGCTTTCTTT
TRBV5-4	TRBJ2-3	TRBD2	-	CASSPTSGRGSDTQYF	TGTGCCAGCAGCCCAACTAGCGGGAGAGGCTCAGATACGCAGTATTTT
TRBV19	TRBJ1-2	-	-	CASSTRGRANYGYTF	TGTGCCAGTAGCACGAGGGGGAGGGCTAACTATGGCTACACCTTC
TRBV15	TRBJ1-1	-	-	CATSRDRYGGTEAFF	TGTGCCACCAGCAGAGATAGGTACGGAGGCACTGAAGCTTTCTTT
TRBV6-5	TRBJ2-7	TRBD2	few	CASSYGLDPFYEQYF	TGTGCCAGCAGTTACGGACTAGACCCCTTTTACGAGCAGTACTTC
TRBV11-1	TRBJ1-2	-	-	CASSLGAGYGYTF	TGTGCCAGCAGCTTAGGGGCCGGCTATGGCTACACCTTC
TRBV7-2	TRBJ2-3	TRBD2	-	CASSYLGGWPTTSTDTQYF	TGTGCCAGCAGCTACCTGGGAGGGTGGCCCACTACTAGCACAGATACGCAGTATTTT
TRBV6-1	TRBJ2-1	-	once	CASSESRSSYNEQFF	TGTGCCAGCAGTGAATCAAGGAGCTCCTACAATGAGCAGTTCTTC
TRBV29-1	TRBJ2-7	-	-	CSAVRGRADEQYF	TGCAGCGCCGTCCGCGGCAGGGCAGACGAGCAGTACTTC
TRBV5-5	TRBJ1-1	TRBD1	-	CASGTTGADTEAFF	TGTGCCAGCGGTACGACAGGGGCGGACACTGAAGCTTTCTTT
TRBV7-2	TRBJ2-7	TRBD1	-	CASSQDRAFEQYF	TGTGCCAGCAGCCAGGACAGGGCGTTCGAGCAGTACTTC
TRBV7-6	TRBJ2-1	TRBD2	-	CASSLESGRPQNEQFF	TGTGCCAGCAGCTTGGAAAGCGGGAGGCCGCAAAATGAGCAGTTCTTC
TRBV5-1	TRBJ2-6	-	-	CASSLVTGANVLTF	TGCGCCAGCAGCTTGGTAACTGGGGCCAACGTCCTGACTTTC
TRBV18	TRBJ1-3	-	-	CASSLTIPRFSGNTIYF	TGTGCCAGCTCACTAACAATTCCCAGATTTTCCGGAAACACCATATATTTT
TRBV2	TRBJ2-7	-	-	CASIARLHSYEQYF	TGTGCCAGCATTGCCCGACTTCACTCCTACGAGCAGTACTTC
TRBV7-2	TRBJ2-7	TRBD2	few	CASSFATSGRTTPYEQYF	TGTGCCAGCAGCTTTGCCACTAGCGGGAGGACCACTCCCTACGAGCAGTACTTC
TRBV29-1	TRBJ1-1	TRBD1	-	CSDLTGEAEAFF	TGCAGCGACCTGACAGGGGAGGCTGAAGCTTTCTTT
TRBV28	TRBJ1-5	TRBD1	-	CASEGANQPQHF	TGTGCAAGCGAGGGGGCAAATCAGCCCCAGCATTTT
TRBV5-1	TRBJ2-5	-	-	CASSLGSLYQETQYF	TGCGCCAGCAGCTTGGGTTCTTTGTACCAAGAGACCCAGTACTTC
TRBV2	TRBJ1-3	-	once	CASLGGRAGNTIYF	TGTGCCAGTCTCGGTGGCAGGGCTGGAAACACCATATATTTT
TRBV6-1	TRBJ1-4	TRBD1	-	CASSDTLTGGDNEKLFF	TGTGCCAGCAGTGACACCCTGACAGGGGGGGATAATGAAAAACTGTTTTTT
TRBV19	TRBJ1-3	-	-	CASGAAAVGNTIYF	TGTGCCAGTGGTGCCGCGGCTGTTGGAAACACCATATATTTT
TRBV25-1	TRBJ1-1	TRBD1	-	CASSGPPGTGTITEAFF	TGTGCCAGCAGTGGCCCTCCCGGGACAGGGACGATCACTGAAGCTTTCTTT
TRBV2	TRBJ1-2	-	-	CASRRTTGNYGYTF	TGTGCCAGCAGGAGGACCACAGGGAACTATGGCTACACCTTC
TRBV3-1/TRBV3-2	TRBJ2-5	TRBD2	-	CASSQDILAAETQYF	TGTGCCAGCAGCCAAGATATCCTAGCGGCAGAGACCCAGTACTTC
TRBV10-3	TRBJ2-1	-	once	CAISPTGGNEQFF	TGTGCCATCAGTCCCACCGGGGGTAATGAGCAGTTCTTC
TRBV10-2	TRBJ1-5	-	few	CASRRDIDQPQHF	TGCGCCAGCCGACGGGACATAGATCAGCCCCAGCATTTT
TRBV7-2	TRBJ1-4	-	-	CASSLEPGHPNEKLFF	TGTGCCAGCAGCTTAGAACCGGGACACCCTAATGAAAAACTGTTTTTT
TRBV14	TRBJ1-1	-	-	CASSQASGGRAFF	TGTGCCAGCAGCCAAGCGTCGGGGGGACGAGCTTTCTTT
TRBV27	TRBJ1-5	TRBD1	-	CASSPRTTGLSNQPQHF	TGTGCCAGCAGTCCTAGAACGACAGGGCTGAGCAATCAGCCCCAGCATTTT
TRBV7-2	TRBJ1-4	-	-	CASSLDVRSVKLFF	TGTGCCAGCAGCTTAGATGTCCGTTCAGTAAAACTGTTTTTT
TRBV28	TRBJ1-1	-	-	CASTVGRGRNTEAFF	TGTGCCAGCACGGTAGGAAGGGGAAGAAACACTGAAGCTTTCTTT
TRBV2	TRBJ2-1	TRBD2	-	CASTLAGKGGEQFF	TGTGCCAGCACTCTAGCGGGAAAAGGTGGTGAGCAGTTCTTC
TRBV19	TRBJ1-5	-	once	CASSTGYNQPQHF	TGTGCCAGTAGTACAGGGTACAATCAGCCCCAGCATTTT
TRBV19	TRBJ2-3	-	-	CASSQIVRGSTDTQYF	TGTGCCAGTAGTCAAATCGTACGGGGAAGCACAGATACGCAGTATTTT
TRBV5-4	TRBJ1-2	TRBD1	-	CASSTNRDRFDGYTF	TGTGCCAGCAGCACCAACCGGGACAGGTTCGATGGCTACACCTTC
TRBV6-5	TRBJ2-7	TRBD2	-	CASTPGGNEQYF	TGTGCCAGCACTCCGGGAGGGAACGAGCAGTACTTC
TRBV7-9	TRBJ1-1	-	-	CASSQSDRNTEAFF	TGTGCCAGCAGCCAGAGCGACAGGAACACTGAAGCTTTCTTT
TRBV5-1	TRBJ2-1	-	-	CASSLGGVNEQFF	TGCGCCAGCAGCTTAGGAGGGGTCAATGAGCAGTTCTTC
TRBV10-2	TRBJ1-5	-	-	CASSEAGGGQPQHF	TGCGCCAGCAGTGAGGCTGGGGGCGGGCAGCCCCAGCATTTT
TRBV2	TRBJ2-2	TRBD2	-	CASQERGLPGELFF	TGTGCCAGCCAGGAGCGGGGGCTGCCCGGGGAGCTGTTTTTT
TRBV6-5	TRBJ2-7	TRBD1	-	CASNWDRLSYEQYF	TGTGCCAGCAATTGGGACAGGTTAAGCTACGAGCAGTACTTC
TRBV10-3	TRBJ1-1	-	-	CAISHNMEAFF	TGTGCCATCTCGCACAACATGGAAGCTTTCTTT
TRBV29-1	TRBJ1-2	-	-	CSGLHVTKGYTF	TGCAGCGGATTGCATGTTACTAAGGGCTACACCTTC